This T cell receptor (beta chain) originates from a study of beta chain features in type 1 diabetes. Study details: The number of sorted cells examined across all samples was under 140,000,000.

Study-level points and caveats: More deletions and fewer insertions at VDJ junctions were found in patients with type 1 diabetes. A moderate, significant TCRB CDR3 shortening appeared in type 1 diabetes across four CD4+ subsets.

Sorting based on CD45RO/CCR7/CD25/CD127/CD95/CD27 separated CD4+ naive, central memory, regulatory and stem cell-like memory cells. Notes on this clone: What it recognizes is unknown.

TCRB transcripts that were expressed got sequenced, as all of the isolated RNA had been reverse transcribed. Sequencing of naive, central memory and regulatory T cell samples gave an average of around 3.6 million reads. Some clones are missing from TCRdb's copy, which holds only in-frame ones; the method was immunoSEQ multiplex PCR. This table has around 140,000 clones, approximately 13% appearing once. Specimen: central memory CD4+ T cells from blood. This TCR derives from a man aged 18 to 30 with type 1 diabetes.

CDR3 in amino acids: CTVAVNEKLFF. The CDR3 nucleotides are TGCACAGTGGCCGTTAATGAAAAACTGTTTTTT. The chain is built from TRBV29-1 and TRBJ1-4; D gene ambiguous. This CDR3 spans 11 amino acids. CDR1 SQVTM and CDR2 ANQGSEA come from the germline V gene.